Listed below are T cell receptor beta chains from one sample, sequenced in a study of Tregs in tolerant kidney transplant recipients. Profiled with immunoSEQ multiplex PCR; TCRdb holds only in-frame clones, not every one. Of about 44,000 clones in the sample, just under 97% are singletons; the top ten hold about 0.36%. These receptors are not linked to any known antigen. Sequenced: Tregs from blood cultured with allogeneic cells. The receptors stem from a human donor in good health. Each CDR3 is given with its conserved first and last residue. Fields, in order: clone size, V gene, J gene, D gene, CDR3 protein, CDR3 DNA. The D gene is left open where the match is weak. The size entry is marked missing in some rows and otherwise reads once, few, many or a size class.

size: -
V: TRBV11-3
J: TRBJ1-6
D: -
CDR3: CANRTVPTSPLHF
DNA: TGTGCCAACAGGACAGTCCCTACTTCACCCCTCCACTTT

size: -
V: TRBV9
J: TRBJ2-3
D: TRBD2
CDR3: CASSPRGERDPTDTQYF
DNA: TGTGCCAGCAGCCCGCGGGGGGAGCGGGACCCCACAGATACGCAGTATTTT

size: -
V: TRBV27
J: TRBJ1-2
D: TRBD1
CDR3: CASSAYGTGLYGYTF
DNA: TGTGCCAGCAGTGCCTACGGGACAGGGCTCTATGGCTACACCTTC

size: -
V: TRBV7-3
J: TRBJ1-1
D: -
CDR3: CASSLTGPDTEAFF
DNA: TGTGCCAGCAGCTTAACAGGGCCGGACACTGAAGCTTTCTTT

size: -
V: TRBV6-5
J: TRBJ1-5
D: -
CDR3: CAVEGARGNQPQHF
DNA: TGTGCCGTTGAGGGAGCCCGGGGCAATCAGCCCCAGCATTTT

size: -
V: TRBV11-2
J: TRBJ2-3
D: -
CDR3: CASSLGVRSTDTQYF
DNA: TGTGCCAGCAGCTTAGGGGTCAGGAGCACAGATACGCAGTATTTT

size: -
V: TRBV5-6
J: TRBJ1-2
D: -
CDR3: CASSRGPPNAYGYTF
DNA: TGTGCCAGCAGCCGTGGACCCCCAAACGCCTATGGCTACACCTTC

size: -
V: TRBV9
J: TRBJ2-5
D: TRBD2
CDR3: CASSGTSVETQYF
DNA: TGTGCCAGCAGCGGTACTAGCGTAGAGACCCAGTACTTC

size: -
V: TRBV7-9
J: TRBJ1-2
D: -
CDR3: CASSLNPQGDYGYTF
DNA: TGTGCCAGCAGCTTAAACCCACAGGGCGACTATGGCTACACCTTC

size: -
V: TRBV19
J: TRBJ2-5
D: -
CDR3: CASSKRSGFEETQYF
DNA: TGTGCCAGTAGTAAACGGTCGGGCTTCGAAGAGACCCAGTACTTC

size: few
V: TRBV5-1
J: TRBJ2-6
D: -
CDR3: CASSRGTGANVLTF
DNA: TGCGCCAGCAGCCGGGGGACTGGGGCCAACGTCCTGACTTTC

size: -
V: TRBV29-1
J: TRBJ2-3
D: TRBD1
CDR3: CSAGDRSTDTQYF
DNA: TGCAGCGCTGGGGACAGATCGACAGATACGCAGTATTTT

size: -
V: TRBV19
J: TRBJ1-6
D: TRBD1
CDR3: CASSRTGPLESPLHF
DNA: TGTGCCAGTAGTAGGACAGGCCCTCTCGAGTCACCCCTCCACTTT

size: -
V: TRBV30
J: TRBJ1-2
D: -
CDR3: CACLNTGDGYTF
DNA: TGTGCCTGTCTAAACACGGGGGATGGCTACACCTTC

size: -
V: TRBV4-1
J: TRBJ1-5
D: TRBD1
CDR3: CASSQEQGNLYQPQHF
DNA: TGCGCCAGCAGCCAGGAACAGGGGAACCTGTATCAGCCCCAGCATTTT

size: -
V: TRBV7-9
J: TRBJ2-1
D: -
CDR3: CASSSLDEQFF
DNA: TGTGCCAGCAGCTCCCTCGATGAGCAGTTCTTC

size: -
V: TRBV7-9
J: TRBJ1-1
D: -
CDR3: CASSQTLVGEAFF
DNA: TGTGCCAGCAGCCAAACCCTGGTAGGTGAAGCTTTCTTT

size: -
V: TRBV7-2
J: TRBJ1-5
D: -
CDR3: CASSLQVGRNQPQHF
DNA: TGTGCCAGCAGCTTACAGGTCGGCCGTAATCAGCCCCAGCATTTT

size: -
V: TRBV9
J: TRBJ2-1
D: TRBD2
CDR3: CASSVRLADYNEQFF
DNA: TGTGCCAGCAGCGTCCGACTAGCAGACTACAATGAGCAGTTCTTC

size: -
V: TRBV20-1
J: TRBJ2-1
D: -
CDR3: CSARGRDRQFF
DNA: TGCAGTGCTAGAGGGCGGGACAGGCAGTTCTTC

size: -
V: TRBV6-4
J: TRBJ1-1
D: TRBD1
CDR3: CASSRDRARGTEAFF
DNA: TGTGCCAGCAGCAGGGACAGGGCACGGGGAACTGAAGCTTTCTTT

size: -
V: TRBV30
J: TRBJ2-7
D: -
CDR3: CAWTGSYEQYF
DNA: TGTGCCTGGACCGGTTCCTACGAGCAGTACTTC

size: -
V: TRBV4-1
J: TRBJ1-1
D: TRBD1
CDR3: CASSHQGARINTEAFF
DNA: TGCGCCAGCAGCCATCAGGGGGCAAGAATCAACACTGAAGCTTTCTTT

size: once
V: TRBV6-5
J: TRBJ2-7
D: TRBD1
CDR3: CASSKGGTGSYEQYF
DNA: TGTGCCAGCAGTAAGGGAGGGACAGGGTCCTACGAGCAGTACTTC

size: -
V: TRBV6-5
J: TRBJ2-7
D: -
CDR3: CASRKDRWYEQYF
DNA: TGTGCCAGCAGAAAGGACAGATGGTACGAGCAGTACTTC

size: -
V: TRBV5-1
J: TRBJ1-1
D: -
CDR3: CATKMQDNTEAFF
DNA: TGCGCCACTAAAATGCAGGATAACACTGAAGCTTTCTTT

size: -
V: TRBV18
J: TRBJ1-4
D: -
CDR3: CASSPTHSRGWTNEKLFF
DNA: TGTGCCAGCTCACCAACACACTCTAGGGGGTGGACTAATGAAAAACTGTTTTTT

size: -
V: TRBV6-5
J: TRBJ1-2
D: TRBD1
CDR3: CASRRQGYGYTF
DNA: TGTGCCAGCAGGCGACAGGGCTATGGCTACACCTTC

size: -
V: TRBV4-2
J: TRBJ1-2
D: -
CDR3: CASSQDLSRGGYTF
DNA: TGTGCCAGCAGCCAAGATCTCTCCAGGGGCGGCTACACCTTC

size: -
V: TRBV29-1
J: TRBJ2-3
D: -
CDR3: CSVPTRRGDTQYF
DNA: TGCAGCGTGCCCACGAGAAGGGGAGATACGCAGTATTTT

size: -
V: TRBV4-2
J: TRBJ2-7
D: -
CDR3: CASSPDEVGTVNYEQYF
DNA: TGTGCCAGCAGCCCGGATGAGGTCGGGACCGTTAACTACGAGCAGTACTTC

size: -
V: TRBV6-1
J: TRBJ2-1
D: -
CDR3: CASSEQTYYNEQFF
DNA: TGTGCCAGCAGTGAACAGACGTACTACAATGAGCAGTTCTTC

size: once
V: TRBV12-2
J: TRBJ2-7
D: -
CDR3: CASRLVKFTSGSSYEQYF
DNA: TGTGCAAGTCGCTTGGTAAAGTTCACTAGCGGGAGCTCCTACGAGCAGTACTTC

size: -
V: TRBV2
J: TRBJ2-1
D: TRBD2
CDR3: CASSRTSGNNEQFF
DNA: TGTGCCAGCAGCCGGACTAGCGGTAACAATGAGCAGTTCTTC

size: -
V: TRBV2
J: TRBJ1-2
D: -
CDR3: CASSERGQGALYGYTF
DNA: TGTGCCAGCAGTGAAAGGGGACAAGGAGCCCTCTATGGCTACACCTTC

size: -
V: TRBV11-2
J: TRBJ2-3
D: -
CDR3: CASSLDGSGYTQYF
DNA: TGTGCCAGCAGCTTAGATGGAAGCGGATATACGCAGTATTTT

size: -
V: TRBV19
J: TRBJ1-5
D: -
CDR3: CASSGQTSNQPQHF
DNA: TGTGCCAGTAGCGGACAGACTAGCAATCAGCCCCAGCATTTT

size: -
V: TRBV11-2
J: TRBJ2-4
D: TRBD1
CDR3: CASSWDRVGLNIQYF
DNA: TGTGCCAGCAGCTGGGACAGGGTGGGTCTGAACATTCAGTACTTC

size: -
V: TRBV27
J: TRBJ1-1
D: TRBD1
CDR3: CASNRDRDMFMNTEAFF
DNA: TGTGCCAGCAACCGGGACAGGGACATGTTCATGAACACTGAAGCTTTCTTT

size: -
V: TRBV18
J: TRBJ1-1
D: -
CDR3: CASSPAGTPNTEAFF
DNA: TGTGCCAGCTCACCAGCCGGGACACCCAACACTGAAGCTTTCTTT

size: once
V: TRBV6-1
J: TRBJ1-1
D: TRBD1
CDR3: CASSGKRQGENTEAFF
DNA: TGTGCCAGCAGTGGAAAAAGACAGGGAGAGAACACTGAAGCTTTCTTT

size: -
V: TRBV11-2
J: TRBJ1-4
D: -
CDR3: CASSGTGSGGGKLFF
DNA: TGTGCCAGCAGCGGTACAGGGTCTGGAGGGGGAAAACTGTTTTTT

size: -
V: TRBV5-5
J: TRBJ2-7
D: TRBD2
CDR3: CASSSSGSRTYEQYF
DNA: TGTGCCAGCAGCAGTAGCGGGAGCCGTACCTACGAGCAGTACTTC

size: -
V: TRBV15
J: TRBJ1-1
D: -
CDR3: CATSRLVSTEAFF
DNA: TGTGCCACCAGCAGACTTGTTAGTACTGAAGCTTTCTTT

size: -
V: TRBV2
J: TRBJ2-1
D: -
CDR3: CASRTEVNEQFF
DNA: TGTGCCAGCAGGACCGAGGTCAATGAGCAGTTCTTC